This TCR beta chain is drawn from a study of cytomegalovirus exposure and HLA in healthy donors. TCRdb's table, derived via immunoSEQ multiplex PCR, lists solely in-frame clones and lacks some. The sample lists 300,000 to 450,000 clones, 86% occurring once. The sequence came from a woman in her late teens or twenties in good health and CMV-seronegative. The sample comprised PBMCs.

CDR3 region: CASSDIAGGHTDTQYF. The CDR3 DNA sequence: TGTGCCAGCAGTGACATAGCGGGAGGGCACACAGATACGCAGTATTTT. The V call is TRBV6-4, the J call TRBJ2-3; TRBD2 matches 11 bases. This CDR3 has 16 residues. Looked up from germline, CDR1 is MRHNA and CDR2 is SNTAGT. With 2 bases clipped from V and 2 bases from J, the junction kept 3 bases outside the gene matches.